These 28 T cell receptor beta chains originate from one sample sequenced in a study of CD8 T cells in ankylosing spondylitis. TCRdb independently ran MiXCR on the 5' RACE reads; one entry per CDR3 protein. The sample includes around 280,000 distinct CDR3 sequences, around 19% of them seen just once. The specimen was blood, either unsorted or a sorted T cell fraction (not recorded which). The receptors were sampled from a male donor with ankylosing spondylitis or in good health (not recorded which).

The chain employs TRBV27 and TRBJ1-1; unclear D gene. Germline-derived CDR1 and CDR2 are MNHEY and SMNVEV (reference sequence). The CDR3 is 13 amino acids. V lost 4 bases to trimming and J lost 5 bases, with 11 bases between them. This CDR3 reads CASSSVRFTEAFF. In DNA, the CDR3 is TGTGCCAGCAGTTCCGTCCGATTTACTGAAGCTTTCTTT.

The V gene is TRBV12-3 or TRBV12-4, the J gene TRBJ1-2; D unclear. CDR3 length: 13 amino acids. Trimming took off 5 bases at V and 5 bases at J, with 12 bases between the two ends. The CDR3 protein is CASSTREGYGYTF. CDR3 in DNA: TGTGCCAGCAGTACGCGGGAGGGTTATGGCTACACCTTC.

A few counts support this clonotype. CDR3: CASSFEVSAIYNEQFF. The CDR3 region has the DNA TGCGCCAGCAGCTTCGAGGTTTCCGCGATTTACAATGAGCAGTTCTTC. The rearrangement joins TRBV5-1 to TRBJ2-1, with D unresolved. The CDR3 consists of 16 residues. Trimming left V 2 bases short and J 4 bases short, with 16 bases between. The germline gives CDR1 SGHRS, CDR2 YFSETQ.

The chain combines TRBV2 with TRBJ2-1, with 9 bases matching TRBD1. Germline loops: CDR1 SNHLY, CDR2 FYNNEI. V lost 7 bases, J lost 3 bases, and 4 bases stayed unmatched. The CDR3 runs 14 residues. CDR3 residues: CASKPGQGYNEQFF. CDR3 nucleotide sequence: TGTGCCAGCAAGCCGGGACAGGGCTACAATGAGCAGTTCTTC.

This clonotype appeared a few times. This chain connects TRBV7-3 to TRBJ2-1; 7 nucleotides match TRBD1. The V gene's germline CDR1 is SGHTA and CDR2 FQGTGA. V shed 5 bases and J 0 bases; nucleotides not matched to a gene: 7. The length of the CDR3 is 16 residues. This CDR3 reads CASSPKTGSSYNEQFF. The DNA for the CDR3 is TGTGCCAGCAGCCCCAAGACAGGGAGCTCCTACAATGAGCAGTTCTTC.

This clonotype was recorded many times. The genes are TRBV5-1 and TRBJ2-3; 7 nucleotides agree with TRBD2. Trimming took 4 bases from V and 2 from J; bases not matched to a gene: 4. The CDR3 covers 14 residues. CDR1 and CDR2 from the germline V gene are SGHRS and YFSETQ. The CDR3 loop reads CASSRGSHTDTQYF. The DNA for the CDR3 is TGCGCCAGCAGCCGCGGGAGCCACACAGATACGCAGTATTTT.

J is TRBJ2-1 and V is TRBV7-3; D is unresolved. The CDR3 covers 14 residues. The germline CDR1 and CDR2 sequences are SGHTA and FQGTGA. Trimming removed 0 bases at V and 7 bases at J, with 10 bases between. The CDR3 DNA reads TGTGCCAGCAGCTTAACGTTCGGGTCAAATGAGCAGTTCTTC. Its protein product is CASSLTFGSNEQFF.

In the case of this clonotype: A clone one base away is much larger, so this may be a read error. The rearrangement links TRBV4-1 to TRBJ2-2; TRBD1 matches 10 bases. This CDR3 has 17 amino acids. In germline, CDR1 is MGHRA, CDR2 YSYEKL. CDR3 residues: CASSPDRGLTNTGALFF. The CDR3 coding sequence is TGCGCCAGCAGCCCCGACAGGGGGCTTACGAACACCGGGGCGCTGTTTTTT.

This chain links TRBV28 with TRBJ2-5; D is possibly TRBD2 (6 bases). Deletions cut 2 bases from V and 2 bases from J, with 15 bases between. This CDR3 has 16 amino acids. Germline assignment: CDR1 MDHEN and CDR2 SYDVKM. CDR3 sequence reads: CASSLGYPGEQETQYF. In nucleotides, the CDR3 is TGTGCCAGCAGTTTAGGCTACCCGGGAGAGCAAGAGACCCAGTACTTC.

This clonotype was recorded a few times. This chain links TRBV12-3 or TRBV12-4 with TRBJ1-1; 12 nucleotides line up with TRBD1. This CDR3 contains 17 residues. With V trimmed by 4 bases and J by 1 base, 7 bases remained unmatched. The CDR3 sequence is CASSSRDRGQRNTEAFF. The CDR3 DNA reads TGTGCCAGCAGTTCCCGGGACAGGGGGCAACGGAACACTGAAGCTTTCTTT.

J is TRBJ1-4 and V is TRBV11-2; a possible D gene is TRBD1 (5 bases). CDR3 size: 16 residues. Trimming left V 4 bases short and J 1 base short, with 13 bases between. Germline-derived CDR1 and CDR2 are SGHAT and FQNNGV. CDR3 sequence reads: CASSSYPGETNEKLFF. In DNA, the CDR3 is TGTGCCAGCAGCTCCTATCCGGGGGAAACTAATGAAAAACTGTTTTTT.

This clonotype occurred many times. The chain recombines TRBV6-6 with TRBJ1-2, with a weak D call TRBD1 (6 bases). From germline, CDR1 is MNHNY and CDR2 SVGAGI (reference sequence). V dropped 5 bases and J dropped 2 bases, with 9 bases sitting between them. This CDR3 comprises 13 residues. This CDR3 reads CASSPGANYGYTF. The CDR3 coding sequence is TGTGCCAGCAGTCCAGGGGCCAACTATGGCTACACCTTC.

This chain links TRBV5-1 with TRBJ2-4; D unclear. The CDR3 has 16 amino acids. V dropped 4 bases and J dropped 0 bases, with 14 bases sitting between them. The germline V gene encodes CDR1 SGHRS and CDR2 YFSETQ. Written as DNA, the CDR3 is TGCGCCAGCAGCCCCGGACCTAACATAGCCAAAAACATTCAGTACTTC. Protein: CASSPGPNIAKNIQYF.

The chain couples TRBV2 to TRBJ2-2; 8 nucleotides match TRBD1. The CDR3 covers 15 residues. Per germline, CDR1 SNHLY and CDR2 FYNNEI. V was pared by 4 bases and J by 7 bases, with 8 bases of the junction left unmatched. The CDR3 bases are TGTGCCAGCAGTGTATTTCGGACAGGGAACGGGGAGCTGTTTTTT. It encodes CASSVFRTGNGELFF.

The gene calls are TRBV3-1 and TRBJ2-1; the match to TRBD1 covers 7 bases. Germline V gene sequence: CDR1 LGHDT, CDR2 YNNKEL (reference sequence). This CDR3 region has 13 residues. V trimming: 4 bases; J trimming: 6 bases; junction bases outside the gene matches: 3. The CDR3: CASSLYRGNEQFF. The CDR3 DNA follows: TGTGCCAGCAGCCTATACAGGGGCAATGAGCAGTTCTTC.

This clonotype came up a few times. The chain employs TRBV27 and TRBJ2-5; 7 bases are shared with TRBD1. The CDR3 loop spans 14 amino acids. CDR1 is MNHEY and CDR2 is SMNVEV in the germline V gene (reference sequence). V gave up 6 bases and J gave up 4 bases; unmatched junction bases: 8. CDR3 sequence: CASSLLRQGETQYF. Here the CDR3 DNA reads TGTGCCAGCAGCCTCCTTAGACAGGGAGAGACCCAGTACTTC.

This clonotype was detected many times. The rearrangement joins TRBV20-1 to TRBJ2-1, with D possibly called TRBD1 or TRBD2 (5 bases each). Trimming took off 7 bases at V and 8 bases at J, with 12 bases between the two ends. This CDR3 is 11 amino acids long. CDR1 DFQATT and CDR2 SNEGSKA come from the germline V gene (reference sequence). This CDR3 reads CSVPGRYEQFF. CDR3 DNA: TGCAGTGTACCGGGACGCTATGAGCAGTTCTTC.

CDR3 sequence (DNA): TGTGCCAGCCAGGTCGGCTCTGGAAACACCATATATTTT. Amino acid sequence: CASQVGSGNTIYF. The genes are TRBV12-3 or TRBV12-4 and TRBJ1-3, with D unclear. With 8 bases removed from V and 0 bases from J, the gap between germline ends came to 8 bases. CDR3 length: 13 residues.

The V gene is TRBV5-1, the J gene TRBJ1-2; 9 positions agree with TRBD1. Per the germline V gene, CDR1 is SGHRS and CDR2 is YFSETQ. The CDR3 spans 15 residues. V trimming: 0 bases; J trimming: 7 bases; junction bases outside the gene matches: 7. CDR3 DNA: TGCGCCAGCAGCTTGGAGCCGGGACAGGGTCGTGGCTACACCTTC. It yields the protein CASSLEPGQGRGYTF. The whole variable domain, remainder taken from reference TRBV5-1 and TRBJ1-2, is KAGVTQTPRYLIKTRGQQVTLSCSPISGHRSVSWYQQTPGQGLQFLFEYFSETQRNKGNFPGRFSGRQFSNSRSEMNVSTLELGDSALYLCASSLEPGQGRGYTFGSGTRLTVV.

In this sample, this clonotype turned up a few times. V gene TRBV7-2 combines with J gene TRBJ2-3; D uncertain. Germline values: CDR1 SGHTA, CDR2 FQGNSA. The V gene lost 5 bases and the J gene lost 6 bases, with 9 bases spanning the gap. CDR3 size: 12 residues. The CDR3 DNA follows: TGTGCCAGCAGCATGGGCCACGATACGCAGTATTTT. It specifies CASSMGHDTQYF.

This clonotype was recorded a few times. CDR3 in amino acids: CASILPGTDNQPQHF. CDR3 DNA: TGTGCCAGCATCCTCCCTGGGACTGACAATCAGCCCCAGCATTTT. The chain links TRBV28 to TRBJ1-5, with a possible D match to TRBD1 (5 bases). V lost 7 bases, J lost 3 bases, and 16 bases lay in between. Germline loops: CDR1 MDHEN, CDR2 SYDVKM. The CDR3 length is 15 residues.

The genes are TRBV5-1 and TRBJ1-1; no clear D. Germline lookup yields CDR1 SGHRS and CDR2 YFSETQ. The V gene lost 1 base and the J gene lost 1 base, with 5 bases spanning the gap. This CDR3 is built from 13 residues. The CDR3 reads CASSLLQNTEAFF. CDR3 DNA: TGCGCCAGCAGCTTGTTACAGAACACTGAAGCTTTCTTT.

The chain is built from TRBV12-3 or TRBV12-4 and TRBJ1-3, with D possibly TRBD1 on 5 matching bases. With 2 bases removed from V and 3 bases from J, the gap between germline ends came to 8 bases. The CDR3 extends over 14 amino acids. CDR3 nucleotides: TGTGCCAGCAGTTTAATCAGGGTTGGAAACACCATATATTTT. This encodes CASSLIRVGNTIYF.

The V gene is TRBV27, the J gene TRBJ1-4, with 9 bases lining up with TRBD1. CDR3 length: 15 residues. Trimming at V came to 6 bases and at J to 5 bases, leaving 7 bases not matched to a gene. Germline lookup yields CDR1 MNHEY and CDR2 SMNVEV (reference sequence). CDR3 nucleotides: TGTGCCAGCAGCCGATCCGGGACAGGGAATGAAAAACTGTTTTTT. It specifies CASSRSGTGNEKLFF.

There are a few counts of this clonotype. V usage is TRBV6-1 and J usage is TRBJ2-7; D may correspond to TRBD1 or TRBD2 (5 bases each). Germline loops: CDR1 MNHNS, CDR2 SASEGT. V lost 3 bases to trimming and J lost 1 base, with 13 bases between them. The length of the CDR3 is 15 residues. CDR3 region: CASSDGTGRSYEQYV. CDR3 bases: TGTGCCAGCAGTGACGGGACGGGACGATCCTACGAGCAGTACGTC.

The chain joins TRBV12-3 or TRBV12-4 to TRBJ2-2; 13 bases map to TRBD2. The V gene end was trimmed by 5 bases and the J gene end by 4 bases; junction bases not matched to a gene: 7. The CDR3 consists of 17 residues. The CDR3 bases are TGTGCCAGCAGTGACCCGGGACTAGCGGGACTCACCGGGGAGCTGTTTTTT. This encodes CASSDPGLAGLTGELFF.

This clonotype has more than one count but fewer than ten. J is TRBJ2-3 and V is TRBV20-1, with TRBD2 matching 7 bases. This CDR3 comprises 14 residues. Germline assignment: CDR1 DFQATT and CDR2 SNEGSKA (reference sequence). Trimming at V came to 0 bases and at J to 7 bases, leaving 7 bases not matched to a gene. In nucleotides, the CDR3 is TGCAGTGCTAGAGAGTCCAGCGGGAAGAATACGCAGTATTTT. This translates into CSARESSGKNTQYF.

The sample holds a few counts of this clonotype. This rearrangement joins TRBV7-2 to TRBJ2-3; 11 bases fit TRBD2. The CDR3 totals 16 residues. Germline values: CDR1 SGHTA, CDR2 FQGNSA. V lost 7 bases and J lost 1; bases outside the gene matches: 7. CDR3 region: CASTLSGGAGTDTQYF. In nucleotides, the CDR3 is TGTGCCAGCACCCTTAGCGGGGGGGCAGGCACAGATACGCAGTATTTT.